The next 9 T cell receptor beta chains were all read from a single sample in a study of cytomegalovirus exposure and HLA in healthy donors (dated by TCRdb to the late 2010s). The method was the immunoSEQ multiplex PCR assay. For the multiplex PCR, a mixture combining 60 forward primers for TCR Vbeta segments and 13 reverse primers for TCR Jbeta segments was used. The immuneACCESS repertoire file appears here via TCRdb, limited to in-frame rearrangements. These files lack a portion of the clones; in checked studies, under half of the deficit traces to unresolved V genes, and the cause of the others is not known. The sample yields about 230,000 clones; about 84% were counted once. 1.3% of the sample goes to the ten largest clones. Sequencing was carried out using PBMCs. Receptors were obtained from a human donor in good health.

The rearrangement links TRBV7-2 to TRBJ2-7; 8 nucleotides line up with TRBD2. Germline V gene lookup returns CDR1 SGHTA and CDR2 FQGNSA. The CDR3 length is 14 residues. The V and J ends lost 9 bases and 3 bases, in that order; junction bases with no gene match: 10. CDR3 nucleotide sequence: TGTGCCAGTCAGCGGGGTAGCGGGAACTACGAGCAGTACTTC. Translated: CASQRGSGNYEQYF.

The chain recombines TRBV7-3 with TRBJ2-2, with D possibly TRBD2 on 6 matching bases. This CDR3 region has 13 residues. Trimming cost V 9 bases and J 1 base, with 9 bases left between them. Germline-derived CDR1 and CDR2 are SGHTA and FQGTGA. The CDR3 region has the DNA TGTGCCAGTCGGCGGGAGAACACCGGGGAGCTGTTTTTT. As protein: CASRRENTGELFF.

The gene calls are TRBV4-3 and TRBJ2-5; TRBD2 aligns across 9 bases. Losses at the gene ends were 0 bases for V and 4 bases for J; bases not matched to a gene: 9. CDR1 LGHNA and CDR2 YSLEER come from the germline V gene. CDR3 length: 17 residues. The CDR3 coding sequence is TGCGCCAGCAGCCAAGATCTTGCCGCGGGAGGGCGAGAGACCCAGTACTTC. This codes for CASSQDLAAGGRETQYF.

The chain is built from TRBV9 and TRBJ2-3, with 7 bases fitting TRBD2. The CDR3 extends over 15 amino acids. Trimming took 0 bases from V and 2 from J; bases not matched to a gene: 3. Germline V lookup: CDR1 SGDLS, CDR2 YYNGEE. This CDR3 reads CASSVGERDTDTQYF. The DNA of the CDR3 is TGTGCCAGCAGCGTAGGGGAGCGGGACACAGATACGCAGTATTTT.

The chain links TRBV5-3 to TRBJ1-3, with no clear D. TRBV5-3 is an ORF; its function is uncertain. Trimming left V 0 bases short and J 0 bases short, with 19 bases between. The CDR3 covers 19 residues. CDR3 in DNA: TGTGCCAGAAGCTTGGCAGGCCAGCCTTTAGATCCCTCTGGAAACACCATATATTTT. Its protein product is CARSLAGQPLDPSGNTIYF.

The chain carries TRBV9 and TRBJ1-1; 7 bases line up with TRBD1. V lost 4 bases and J lost 3; bases outside the gene matches: 9. This CDR3 is 15 amino acids long. Germline CDR1 SGDLS, CDR2 YYNGEE. DNA for the CDR3: TGTGCCAGCAGCATCCGACAGGGAAAGGACACTGAAGCTTTCTTT. Translation: CASSIRQGKDTEAFF.

V is TRBV19 and J is TRBJ1-5; maybe TRBD1 (5 bases). Trimming removed 5 bases at V and 5 bases at J, with 13 bases between. The CDR3 spans 14 residues. In germline, CDR1 is LNHDA, CDR2 SQIVND (reference sequence). CDR3 in amino acids: CASSVGSGDQPQHF. The CDR3 DNA reads as TGTGCCAGTAGTGTGGGGTCGGGGGATCAGCCCCAGCATTTT.

This clone has only one observation. V gene TRBV4-3 combines with J gene TRBJ2-1; 8 bases fit TRBD2. In germline, CDR1 is LGHNA, CDR2 YSLEER. This CDR3 contains 15 residues. J lost 4 bases, V lost 1 base, and 3 bases had no gene match. The CDR3 sequence: CASSQVTGGYNEQFF. The CDR3 DNA reads as TGCGCCAGCAGCCAAGTCACGGGGGGGTACAATGAGCAGTTCTTC.

The J gene is TRBJ1-1, the V gene TRBV4-1; D possibly corresponds to TRBD1 (6 bases). With 0 bases removed from V and 7 bases from J, the gap between germline ends came to 27 bases. Per the germline V gene, CDR1 is MGHRA and CDR2 is YSYEKL. The CDR3 consists of 19 residues. CDR3 loop: CASSQERGGNSRGLGEAFF. CDR3 sequence (DNA): TGCGCCAGCAGCCAAGAGCGGGGGGGCAACAGCAGGGGACTTGGTGAAGCTTTCTTT.